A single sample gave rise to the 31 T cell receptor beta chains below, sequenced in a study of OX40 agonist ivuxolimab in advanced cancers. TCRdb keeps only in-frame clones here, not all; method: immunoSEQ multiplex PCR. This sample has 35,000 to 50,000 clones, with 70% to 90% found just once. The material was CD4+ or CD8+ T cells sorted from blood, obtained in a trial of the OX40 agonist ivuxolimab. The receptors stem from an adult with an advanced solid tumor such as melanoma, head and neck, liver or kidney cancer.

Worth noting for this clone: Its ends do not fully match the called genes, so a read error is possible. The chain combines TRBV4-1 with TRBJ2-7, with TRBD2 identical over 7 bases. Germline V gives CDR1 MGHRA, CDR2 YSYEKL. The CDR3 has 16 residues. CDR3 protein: CASSEEPGLYSYEQYF. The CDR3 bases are TGCGCCAGCAGCGAAGAACCGGGACTATACTCCTACGAGCAGTACTTC.

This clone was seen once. The CDR3 DNA reads as TGTGCCAGCAGCGATGGACTAGCGGGGGGAGGGAATGAGCAGTTCTTC. It codes for CASSDGLAGGGNEQFF. The rearrangement joins TRBV9 to TRBJ2-1; 14 bases align to TRBD2. The length of the CDR3 is 16 residues. CDR1 is SGDLS and CDR2 is YYNGEE in the germline V gene. J gave up 7 bases and V 3 bases, and 6 bases lay outside the gene matches.

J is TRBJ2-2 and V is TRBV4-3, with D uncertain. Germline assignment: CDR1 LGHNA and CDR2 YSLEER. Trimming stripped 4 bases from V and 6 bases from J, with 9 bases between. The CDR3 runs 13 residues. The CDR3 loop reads CASSLNFAGELFF. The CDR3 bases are TGCGCCAGCAGCCTAAACTTCGCCGGGGAGCTGTTTTTT.

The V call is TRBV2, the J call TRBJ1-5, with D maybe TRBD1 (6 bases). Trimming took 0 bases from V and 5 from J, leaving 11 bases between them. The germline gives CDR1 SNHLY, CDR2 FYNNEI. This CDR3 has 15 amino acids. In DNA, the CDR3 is TGTGCCAGCAGTGAAGCGGCGGGGGCCGATCAGCCCCAGCATTTT. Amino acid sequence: CASSEAAGADQPQHF.

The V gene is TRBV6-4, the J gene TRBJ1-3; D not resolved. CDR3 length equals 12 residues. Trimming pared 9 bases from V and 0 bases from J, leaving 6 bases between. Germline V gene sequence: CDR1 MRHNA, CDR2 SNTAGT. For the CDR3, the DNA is TGTGCCAGAGTGGGCTCTGGAAACACCATATATTTT. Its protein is CARVGSGNTIYF.

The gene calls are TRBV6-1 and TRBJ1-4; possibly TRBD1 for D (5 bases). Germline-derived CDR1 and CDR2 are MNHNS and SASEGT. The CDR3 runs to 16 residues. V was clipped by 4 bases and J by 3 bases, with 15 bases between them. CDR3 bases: TGTGCCAGCAGTGCCGGGACGGTGGCCCCTAATGAAAAACTGTTTTTT. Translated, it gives CASSAGTVAPNEKLFF.

CDR3 in amino acids: CASSYSPGTNYGYTF. CDR3 sequence (DNA): TGTGCCAGCAGTTACTCTCCAGGGACTAACTATGGCTACACCTTC. The V call is TRBV6-5, the J call TRBJ1-2, with D possibly being TRBD1 (5 bases). The CDR3 is made up of 15 amino acids. The germline gives CDR1 MNHEY, CDR2 SVGAGI. V was shortened by 0 bases and J by 0 bases, with 8 bases between the two germline ends.

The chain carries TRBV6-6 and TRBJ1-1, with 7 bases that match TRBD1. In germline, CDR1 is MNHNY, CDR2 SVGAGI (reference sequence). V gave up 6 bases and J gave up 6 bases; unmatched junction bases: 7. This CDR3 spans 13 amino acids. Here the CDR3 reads CASRSSGGAEAFF. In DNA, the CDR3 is TGTGCCAGCAGGTCCTCAGGGGGGGCTGAAGCTTTCTTT.

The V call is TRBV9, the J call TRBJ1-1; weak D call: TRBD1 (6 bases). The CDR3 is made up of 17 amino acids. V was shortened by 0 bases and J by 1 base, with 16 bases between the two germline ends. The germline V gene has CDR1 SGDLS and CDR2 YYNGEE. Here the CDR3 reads CASSVDSLGGKNTEAFF. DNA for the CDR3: TGTGCCAGCAGCGTAGACTCCTTAGGGGGGAAGAACACTGAAGCTTTCTTT.

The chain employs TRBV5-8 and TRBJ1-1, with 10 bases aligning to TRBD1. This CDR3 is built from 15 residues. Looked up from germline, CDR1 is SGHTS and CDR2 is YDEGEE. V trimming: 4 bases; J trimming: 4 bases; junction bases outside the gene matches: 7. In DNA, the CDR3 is TGTGCCAGCAGCGTCGACAGGGGGCTCATCACTGAAGCTTTCTTT. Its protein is CASSVDRGLITEAFF.

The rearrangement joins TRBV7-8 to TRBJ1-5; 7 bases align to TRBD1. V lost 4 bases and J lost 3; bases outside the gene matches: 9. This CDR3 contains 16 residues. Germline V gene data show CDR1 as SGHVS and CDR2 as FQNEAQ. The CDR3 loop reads CASSSEDRLFNQPQHF. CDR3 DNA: TGTGCCAGCAGCTCAGAGGACAGGTTGTTCAATCAGCCCCAGCATTTT.

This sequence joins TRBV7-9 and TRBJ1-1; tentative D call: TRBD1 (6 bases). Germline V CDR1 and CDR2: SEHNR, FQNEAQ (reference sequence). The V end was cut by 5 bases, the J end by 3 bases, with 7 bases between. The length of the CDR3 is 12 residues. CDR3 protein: CASSHRDTEAFF. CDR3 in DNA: TGTGCCAGCAGCCACAGGGACACTGAAGCTTTCTTT.

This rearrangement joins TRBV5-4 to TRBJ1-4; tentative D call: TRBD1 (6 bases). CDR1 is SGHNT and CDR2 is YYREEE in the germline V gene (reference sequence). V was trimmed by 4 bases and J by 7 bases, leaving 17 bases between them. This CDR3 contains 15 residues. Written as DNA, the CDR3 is TGTGCCAGCAGCACCGAGGGAAGGGGGGTTGAAAAACTGTTTTTT. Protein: CASSTEGRGVEKLFF.

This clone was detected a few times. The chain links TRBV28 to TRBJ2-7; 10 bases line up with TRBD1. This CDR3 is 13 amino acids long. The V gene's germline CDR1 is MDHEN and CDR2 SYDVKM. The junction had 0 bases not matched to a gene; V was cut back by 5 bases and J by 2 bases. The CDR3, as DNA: TGTGCCAGCAGTGGGACAGGGGCCTACGAGCAGTACGTC. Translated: CASSGTGAYEQYV.

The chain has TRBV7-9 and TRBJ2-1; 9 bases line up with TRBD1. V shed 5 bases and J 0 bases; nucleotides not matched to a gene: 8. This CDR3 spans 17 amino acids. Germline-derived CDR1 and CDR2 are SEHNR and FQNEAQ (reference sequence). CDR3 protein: CASSPPGTGSSYNEQFF. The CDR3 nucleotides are TGTGCCAGCAGCCCCCCCGGGACAGGGAGCTCCTACAATGAGCAGTTCTTC. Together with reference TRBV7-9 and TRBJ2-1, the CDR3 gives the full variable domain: DTGVSQNPRHKITKRGQNVTFRCDPISEHNRLYWYRQTLGQGPEFLTYFQNEAQLEKSRLLSDRFSAERPKGSFSTLEIQRTEQGDSAMYLCASSPPGTGSSYNEQFFGPGTRLTVL.

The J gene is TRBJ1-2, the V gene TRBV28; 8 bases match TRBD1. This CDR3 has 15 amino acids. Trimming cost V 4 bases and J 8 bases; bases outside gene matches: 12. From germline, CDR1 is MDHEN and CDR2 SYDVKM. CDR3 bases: TGTGCCAGCAGTTCTACCCGACAGGGGCTCAGCGGCTACACCTTC. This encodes CASSSTRQGLSGYTF.

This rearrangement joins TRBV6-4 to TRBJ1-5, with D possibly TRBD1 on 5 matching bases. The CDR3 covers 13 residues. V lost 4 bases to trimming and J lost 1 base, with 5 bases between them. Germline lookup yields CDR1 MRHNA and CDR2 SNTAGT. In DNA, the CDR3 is TGTGCCAGCAGTGCAGGGAGCAATCAGCCCCAGCATTTT. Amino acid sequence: CASSAGSNQPQHF.

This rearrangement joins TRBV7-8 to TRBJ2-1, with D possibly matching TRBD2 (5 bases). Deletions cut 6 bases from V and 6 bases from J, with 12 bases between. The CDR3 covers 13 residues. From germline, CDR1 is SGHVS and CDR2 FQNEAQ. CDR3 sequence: CASRGTRINEQFF. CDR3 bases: TGTGCCAGCAGAGGTACTAGGATCAATGAGCAGTTCTTC.

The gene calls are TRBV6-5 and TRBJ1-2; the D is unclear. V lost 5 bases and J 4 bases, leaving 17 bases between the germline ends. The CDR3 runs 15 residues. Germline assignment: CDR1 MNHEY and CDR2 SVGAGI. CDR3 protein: CASSPLDLTSYGYTF. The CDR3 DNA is TGTGCCAGCAGTCCACTCGACCTGACCTCCTATGGCTACACCTTC.

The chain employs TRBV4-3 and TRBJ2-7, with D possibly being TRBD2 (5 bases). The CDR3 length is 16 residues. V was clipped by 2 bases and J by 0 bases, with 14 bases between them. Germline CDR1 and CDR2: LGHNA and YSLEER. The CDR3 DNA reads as TGCGCCAGCAGCCAATACCGACTACCCAGCTCCTACGAGCAGTACTTC. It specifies CASSQYRLPSSYEQYF.

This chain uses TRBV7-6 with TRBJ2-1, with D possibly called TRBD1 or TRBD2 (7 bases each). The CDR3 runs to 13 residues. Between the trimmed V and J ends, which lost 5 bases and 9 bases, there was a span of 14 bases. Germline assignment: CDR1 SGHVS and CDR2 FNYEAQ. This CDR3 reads CASSPGGVPEQFF. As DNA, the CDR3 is TGTGCCAGCAGCCCAGGGGGGGTGCCTGAGCAGTTCTTC.

As DNA, the CDR3 is TGTGCCAGTAGTATAGCGGCGGGGCACTTCACAGATACGCAGTATTTT. The encoded protein is CASSIAAGHFTDTQYF. The chain recombines TRBV19 with TRBJ2-3; weak D call: TRBD2 (6 bases). CDR3 size: 16 residues. CDR1 is LNHDA and CDR2 is SQIVND in the germline V gene (reference sequence). V lost 1 base, J lost 2 bases, and 13 bases lay in between.

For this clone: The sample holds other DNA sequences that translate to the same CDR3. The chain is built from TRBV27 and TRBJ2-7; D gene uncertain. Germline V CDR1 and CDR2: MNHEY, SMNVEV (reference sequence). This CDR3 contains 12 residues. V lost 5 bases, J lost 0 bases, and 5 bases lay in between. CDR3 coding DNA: TGTGCCAGCAGTACCTCCTCCTACGAGCAGTACTTC. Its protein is CASSTSSYEQYF.

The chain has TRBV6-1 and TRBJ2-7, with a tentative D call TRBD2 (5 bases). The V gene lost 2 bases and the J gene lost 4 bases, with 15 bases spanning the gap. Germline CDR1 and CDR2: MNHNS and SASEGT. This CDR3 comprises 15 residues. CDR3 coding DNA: TGTGCCAGCAGTGAATTGGGCCCCAGGAGGTACGAGCAGTACGTC. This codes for CASSELGPRRYEQYV.

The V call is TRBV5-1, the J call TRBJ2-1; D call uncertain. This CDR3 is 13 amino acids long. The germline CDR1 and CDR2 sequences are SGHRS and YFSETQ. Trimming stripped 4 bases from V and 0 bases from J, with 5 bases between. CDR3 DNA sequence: TGCGCCAGCAGCATTAGCTCCTACAATGAGCAGTTCTTC. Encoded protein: CASSISSYNEQFF.

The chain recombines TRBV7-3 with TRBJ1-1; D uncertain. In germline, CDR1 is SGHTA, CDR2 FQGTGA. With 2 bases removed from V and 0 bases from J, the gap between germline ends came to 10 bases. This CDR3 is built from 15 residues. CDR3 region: CASSLDGFMNTEAFF. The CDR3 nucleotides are TGTGCCAGCAGCTTAGACGGATTTATGAACACTGAAGCTTTCTTT.

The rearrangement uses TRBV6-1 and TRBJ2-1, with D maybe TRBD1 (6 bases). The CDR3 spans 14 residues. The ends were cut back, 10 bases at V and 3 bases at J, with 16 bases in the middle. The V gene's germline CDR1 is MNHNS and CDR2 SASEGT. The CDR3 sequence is CAIKEQGHYNEQFF. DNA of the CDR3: TGTGCCATCAAAGAACAGGGCCACTACAATGAGCAGTTCTTC.

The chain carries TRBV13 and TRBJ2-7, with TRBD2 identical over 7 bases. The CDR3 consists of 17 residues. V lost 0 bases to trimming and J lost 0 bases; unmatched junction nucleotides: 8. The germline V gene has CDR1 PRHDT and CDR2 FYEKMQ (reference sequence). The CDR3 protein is CASSLGYVAGLSYEQYF. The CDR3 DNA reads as TGTGCCAGCAGCTTAGGTTATGTAGCGGGCCTCTCCTACGAGCAGTACTTC. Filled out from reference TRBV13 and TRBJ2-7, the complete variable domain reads AAGVIQSPRHLIKEKRETATLKCYPIPRHDTVYWYQQGPGQDPQFLISFYEKMQSDKGSIPDRFSAQQFSDYHSELNMSSLELGDSALYFCASSLGYVAGLSYEQYFGPGTRLTVT.

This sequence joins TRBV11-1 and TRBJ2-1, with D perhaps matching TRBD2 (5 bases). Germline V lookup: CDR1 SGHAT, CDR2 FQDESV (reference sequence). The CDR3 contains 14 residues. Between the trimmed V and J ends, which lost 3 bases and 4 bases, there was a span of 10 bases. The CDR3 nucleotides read TGTGCCAGCAGCTTTGGGAGTCGATACAATGAGCAGTTCTTC. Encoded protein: CASSFGSRYNEQFF.

CDR3 sequence: CASSVVPGELFF. The CDR3 nucleotides read TGTGCCAGCAGCGTAGTTCCTGGGGAGCTGTTTTTT. The V call is TRBV9, the J call TRBJ2-2; D unresolved. Trimming cost V 0 bases and J 8 bases, with 5 bases left between them. Germline CDR1 SGDLS, CDR2 YYNGEE. CDR3 size: 12 residues.

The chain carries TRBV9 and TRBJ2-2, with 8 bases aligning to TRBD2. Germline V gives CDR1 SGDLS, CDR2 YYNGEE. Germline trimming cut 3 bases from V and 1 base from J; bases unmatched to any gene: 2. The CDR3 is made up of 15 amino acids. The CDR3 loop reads CASSGSGGNTGELFF. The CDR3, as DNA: TGTGCCAGCAGCGGGAGCGGGGGGAACACCGGGGAGCTGTTTTTT.